A selection of T cell receptor beta chains follows, all from one sample in a study of T cell responses to AZD1222 COVID-19 vaccine. Only in-frame clones appear in the TCRdb table, and some are missing; sequencing was by immunoSEQ multiplex PCR. In the table there are under 150,000 clones, roughly 87% of which are singletons. The specimen comprised peripheral blood, sampled on day 0 of AZD1222 vaccination. These TCRs come from an adult in good health. Both conserved end residues are part of each CDR3. The D gene is left open where the match is weak. Size is omitted from some rows. Given values are once, few, many or a class for expanded clones.

TRBV27	-	TRBJ1-5	-	TGTGCCAGCCGGCGACAGCGCAATCAGCCCCAGCATTTT	CASRRQRNQPQHF
TRBV4-1	-	TRBJ1-4	-	TGCGCCAGCAGTCTCGTTGCGGCTATCGAAAAACTGTTTTTT	CASSLVAAIEKLFF
TRBV28	-	TRBJ1-2	-	TGTGCCAGCAGCTTACCCTCACTCAGGGGCGTCTACACCTTC	CASSLPSLRGVYTF
TRBV28	-	TRBJ1-5	-	TGTGCCAGCAGTAATAGCAATCAGCCCCAGCATTTT	CASSNSNQPQHF
TRBV28	-	TRBJ1-1	-	TGTGCCAGCAGTTTATACAGGATGCCCACTGAAGCTTTCTTT	CASSLYRMPTEAFF
TRBV2	-	TRBJ1-3	-	TGTGCCAGCAGTACAGGGACAATCTCTGGAAACACCATATATTTT	CASSTGTISGNTIYF
TRBV7-2	-	TRBJ1-5	-	TGTGCCAGCAGCTTACGAGGTAATCAGCCCCAGCATTTT	CASSLRGNQPQHF
TRBV29-1	once	TRBJ2-2	-	TGCAGCGTTGCCGAGGGGTGGAACACCGGGGAGCTGTTTTTT	CSVAEGWNTGELFF
TRBV6-5	-	TRBJ2-1	TRBD2	TGTGCCAGCATCTTGGCGGGAGGGAATGAGCAGTTCTTC	CASILAGGNEQFF
TRBV5-6	-	TRBJ1-5	-	TGTGCCAGCAACCTCCAGGGTAGTCAGCCCCAGCATTTT	CASNLQGSQPQHF
TRBV4-1	many	TRBJ1-6	TRBD1	TGCGCCAGCAGCCAGTCCCACCGACAGGGATCCTATAATTCACCCCTCCACTTT	CASSQSHRQGSYNSPLHF
TRBV3-1/TRBV3-2	-	TRBJ1-3	-	TGTGCCAGCAGCCAACCCCTGGCCAGGGTCGGAAACACCATATATTTT	CASSQPLARVGNTIYF
TRBV24-1	-	TRBJ2-1	-	TGTGCCACCACCACGTCCGGAGGTGAGCAGTTCTTC	CATTTSGGEQFF
TRBV7-3	-	TRBJ1-1	-	TGTGCCAGCAGCTATAGACGGAACACTGAAGCTTTCTTT	CASSYRRNTEAFF
TRBV6-5	-	TRBJ2-3	-	TGTGCCAGCAGTTACTCGGAGGGGTCCCCCACAGATACGCAGTATTTT	CASSYSEGSPTDTQYF